These 20 T cell receptor beta chains share one sample of origin, sequenced in a study of T cell responses to AZD1222 COVID-19 vaccine. The protocol was immunoSEQ multiplex PCR, while the TCRdb copy is restricted to in-frame clones and leaves out a portion. The sample consists of under 200,000 clones, about nine tenths of them appearing once. The source was peripheral blood, collected on day 0 of AZD1222 vaccination. All receptors derive from an adult in good health.

This chain connects TRBV29-1 to TRBJ1-1, with 7 bases that match TRBD1. In germline, CDR1 is SQVTM, CDR2 ANQGSEA. The V and J ends lost 3 bases and 4 bases, in that order; junction bases with no gene match: 2. The CDR3 covers 12 residues. The CDR3 sequence is CSVDAGGTEAFF. DNA of the CDR3: TGCAGCGTTGATGCAGGGGGCACTGAAGCTTTCTTT.

V and J are TRBV6-4 and TRBJ2-2, with 8 bases identical to TRBD2. V dropped 5 bases and J dropped 4; count of bases not matched to a gene: 6. The germline V gene has CDR1 MRHNA and CDR2 SNTAGT. The CDR3 sequence is 15 residues long. The CDR3 sequence: CASSKAGGSTGELFF. CDR3 DNA sequence: TGTGCCAGCAGTAAGGCGGGGGGAAGCACCGGGGAGCTGTTTTTT.

The genes are TRBV29-1 and TRBJ1-1; unclear D gene. V was shortened by 4 bases and J by 5 bases, with 5 bases between the two germline ends. The germline CDR1 and CDR2 sequences are SQVTM and ANQGSEA. This CDR3 is 10 amino acids long. CDR3 DNA sequence: TGCAGCGTTGTCGGGACTGAAGCTTTCTTT. This codes for CSVVGTEAFF. Complete variable domain (other parts from reference TRBV29-1 and TRBJ1-1): SAVISQKPSRDICQRGTSLTIQCQVDSQVTMMFWYRQQPGQSLTLIATANQGSEATYESGFVIDKFPISRPNLTFSTLTVSNMSPEDSSIYLCSVVGTEAFFGQGTRLTVV.

The chain uses TRBV12-3 or TRBV12-4 and TRBJ1-1; unclear D gene. This CDR3 spans 12 amino acids. V was trimmed by 4 bases and J by 4 bases, leaving 7 bases between them. CDR3 sequence reads: CASSSDTTEAFF. The CDR3 coding sequence is TGTGCCAGCAGTTCAGATACCACTGAAGCTTTCTTT.

V and J are TRBV18 and TRBJ1-1; D ambiguous. Deletions cut 3 bases from V and 5 bases from J, with 10 bases between. CDR1 is KGHSH, CDR2 LQKENI, per germline. The CDR3 totals 13 residues. CDR3 in DNA: TGTGCCAGCTCACCGAGGAAGGCGACTGAAGCTTTCTTT. This sequence encodes CASSPRKATEAFF.

The chain links TRBV27 to TRBJ1-2; possibly TRBD1 for D (5 bases). V was trimmed by 5 bases and J by 5 bases, leaving 18 bases between them. Germline CDR1 and CDR2: MNHEY and SMNVEV (reference sequence). The CDR3 consists of 15 residues. CDR3 sequence reads: CASSPYEGMVYGYTF. In DNA, the CDR3 is TGTGCCAGCAGTCCTTATGAGGGGATGGTATATGGCTACACCTTC.

The chain recombines TRBV7-9 with TRBJ1-4; D is perhaps TRBD1 (6 bases). Germline lookup yields CDR1 SEHNR and CDR2 FQNEAQ (reference sequence). Trimming stripped 5 bases from V and 4 bases from J, with 11 bases between. This CDR3 has 14 amino acids. The CDR3 loop reads CASSVGQNNEKLFF. DNA of the CDR3: TGTGCCAGCAGCGTCGGACAGAATAATGAAAAACTGTTTTTT.

This chain joins TRBV29-1 and TRBJ1-1; no definite D call. Germline lookup yields CDR1 SQVTM and CDR2 ANQGSEA. The CDR3 has 11 residues. Trimming shortened V by 5 bases and J by 0 bases, and 4 bases separated the two germline ends. This chain's CDR3 is CSVLLNTEAFF. The DNA for the CDR3 is TGCAGCGTTCTGTTGAACACTGAAGCTTTCTTT.

This clone has a single count. The V call is TRBV7-3, the J call TRBJ2-7, with 8 bases matching TRBD1. From germline, CDR1 is SGHTA and CDR2 FQGTGA. The CDR3 is made up of 12 amino acids. V shed 5 bases, J shed 6 bases, and the junction held 3 bases outside the gene matches. The CDR3 spells CASSTGGPEQYF. In DNA form, the CDR3 reads TGTGCCAGCAGCACAGGGGGTCCCGAGCAGTACTTC. The whole variable domain, remainder taken from reference TRBV7-3 and TRBJ2-7, is GAGVSQTPSNKVTEKGKYVELRCDPISGHTALYWYRQSLGQGPEFLIYFQGTGAADDSGLPNDRFFAVRPEGSVSTLKIQRTERGDSAVYLCASSTGGPEQYFGPGTRLTVT.

V usage is TRBV28 and J usage is TRBJ2-3; maybe TRBD1 (6 bases). The CDR3 is 15 amino acids. Germline V lookup: CDR1 MDHEN, CDR2 SYDVKM. V shed 2 bases and J shed 10 bases, with 19 bases lying between them. Written as DNA, the CDR3 is TGTGCCAGCAGTTTACCCAACAGGGCCCTCGGGGCGCAGTATTTT. Translated, it gives CASSLPNRALGAQYF.

The chain joins TRBV6-5 to TRBJ1-6, with no clear D. Looked up from germline, CDR1 is MNHEY and CDR2 is SVGAGI. Trimming left V 2 bases short and J 9 bases short, with 8 bases between. This CDR3 has 13 residues. Here the CDR3 reads CASSYEVSSPLHF. The CDR3 DNA reads as TGTGCCAGCAGTTACGAAGTGAGTTCACCCCTCCACTTT.

V is TRBV28 and J is TRBJ1-5; D might be TRBD1 (5 bases). With 2 bases removed from V and 0 bases from J, the gap between germline ends came to 8 bases. The CDR3 is 15 residues long. Germline V CDR1 and CDR2: MDHEN, SYDVKM. CDR3 sequence (DNA): TGTGCCAGCAGTTTAGACAGCAATAGCAATCAGCCCCAGCATTTT. This sequence encodes CASSLDSNSNQPQHF.

This rearrangement joins TRBV30 to TRBJ1-1, with D uncertain. CDR1 and CDR2 (germline): GTSNPN, SVGIG (reference sequence). Trimming removed 2 bases from V and 3 bases from J, with 10 bases in between. The CDR3 sequence is 13 residues long. The CDR3 loop reads CAWSSNGDTEAFF. The DNA for the CDR3 is TGTGCCTGGAGTAGTAACGGGGACACTGAAGCTTTCTTT.

The count of this clone is one. V is TRBV5-4 and J is TRBJ2-5; TRBD2 agrees at 7 bases. The V gene's germline CDR1 is SGHNT and CDR2 YYREEE (reference sequence). After removal of 4 bases from V and 7 bases from J, the junction contained 7 bases not matched to a gene. The CDR3 contains 13 residues. CDR3 sequence reads: CASSREREGTQYF. The CDR3 DNA sequence: TGTGCCAGCAGCCGGGAAAGGGAGGGGACCCAGTACTTC.

CDR3 amino acids: CASSPTGGVGKNIQYF. CDR3 bases: TGTGCCAGCAGCCCAACAGGGGGCGTCGGGAAAAACATTCAGTACTTC. The V gene is TRBV6-2 or TRBV6-3, the J gene TRBJ2-4, with 9 nucleotides matching TRBD1. The CDR3 extends over 16 amino acids. Germline-derived CDR1 and CDR2 are MNHEY and SVGEGT. The ends lost 6 bases at V and 4 bases at J; junction bases unmatched: 10.

The chain joins TRBV18 to TRBJ1-2, with unresolved D. The CDR3 length is 16 residues. Germline lookup yields CDR1 KGHSH and CDR2 LQKENI. The V gene lost 2 bases and the J gene lost 4 bases, with 17 bases spanning the gap. Here the CDR3 reads CASSPTQATPPYGYTF. The CDR3, as DNA: TGTGCCAGCTCACCAACGCAGGCGACGCCACCCTATGGCTACACCTTC.

This chain uses TRBV5-5 with TRBJ2-7, with 8 positions matching TRBD1. Germline-derived CDR1 and CDR2 are SGHKS and YYEKEE (reference sequence). V lost 4 bases to trimming and J lost 6 bases; unmatched junction nucleotides: 6. This CDR3 region has 13 residues. The chain's CDR3 is CASSTGQAFEQYF. Here the CDR3 DNA reads TGTGCCAGCAGCACGGGACAGGCCTTCGAGCAGTACTTC.

This chain uses TRBV28 with TRBJ1-2, with a possible D match to TRBD1 (6 bases). Germline CDR1 reads MDHEN; CDR2 reads SYDVKM. CDR3 length: 16 residues. V shed 5 bases and J shed 3 bases, with 19 bases lying between them. CDR3 protein: CASSETGSASDYGYTF. CDR3 coding DNA: TGTGCCAGCAGTGAGACAGGAAGCGCCTCGGACTATGGCTACACCTTC.

J is TRBJ1-5 and V is TRBV20-1; no clear D. Trimming shortened V by 3 bases and J by 2 bases, and 11 bases separated the two germline ends. This CDR3 spans 14 amino acids. Germline values: CDR1 DFQATT, CDR2 SNEGSKA (reference sequence). CDR3 in DNA: TGCAGTGCTAGTCCCACAACGGGCAATCAGCCCCAGCATTTT. It specifies CSASPTTGNQPQHF.

Of note for this clone: Within the sample, other DNA sequences also encode this same CDR3. This chain uses TRBV12-3 or TRBV12-4 with TRBJ1-2; D unresolved. The CDR3 totals 13 residues. Trimming cost V 3 bases and J 2 bases, with 7 bases left between them. The CDR3 loop is CASSLGGNYGYTF. The CDR3 coding sequence is TGTGCCAGCAGTTTGGGCGGAAACTATGGCTACACCTTC.